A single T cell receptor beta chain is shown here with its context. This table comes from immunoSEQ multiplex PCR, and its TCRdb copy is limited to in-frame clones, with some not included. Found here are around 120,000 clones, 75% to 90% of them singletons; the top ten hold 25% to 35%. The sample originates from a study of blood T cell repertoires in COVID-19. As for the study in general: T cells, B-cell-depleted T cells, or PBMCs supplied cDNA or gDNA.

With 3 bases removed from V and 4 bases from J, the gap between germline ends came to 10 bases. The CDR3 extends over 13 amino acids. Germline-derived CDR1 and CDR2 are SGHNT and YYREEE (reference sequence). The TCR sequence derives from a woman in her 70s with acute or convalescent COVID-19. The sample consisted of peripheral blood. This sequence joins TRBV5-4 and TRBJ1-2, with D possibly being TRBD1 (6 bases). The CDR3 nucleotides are TGTGCCAGCAGCTCTGGACAGACCTATGGCTACACCTTC. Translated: CASSSGQTYGYTF.